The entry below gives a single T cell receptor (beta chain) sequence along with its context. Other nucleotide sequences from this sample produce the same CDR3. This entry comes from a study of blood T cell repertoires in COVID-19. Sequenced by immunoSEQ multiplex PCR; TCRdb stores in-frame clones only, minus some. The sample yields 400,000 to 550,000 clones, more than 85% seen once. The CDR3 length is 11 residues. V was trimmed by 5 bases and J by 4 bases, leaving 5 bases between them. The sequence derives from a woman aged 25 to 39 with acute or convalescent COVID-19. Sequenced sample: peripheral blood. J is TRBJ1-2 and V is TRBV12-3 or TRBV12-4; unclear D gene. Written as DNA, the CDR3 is TGTGCCAGCAGTCCCGGCTATGGCTACACCTTC. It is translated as CASSPGYGYTF.